The next 18 T cell receptor beta chains were all read from a single sample in a study of T-cell reconstitution after alpha-beta-depleted transplantation in children. Unique molecular identifiers were incorporated during preparation of the TCRbeta library. MiXCR, run by TCRdb on the PCR reads, gives a single entry per CDR3 protein. The table has 700,000 to 850,000 distinct CDR3 sequences, roughly 15% seen once; the top ten hold roughly 5%. This specimen was PBMCs, mostly from graft donor cells, taken 360 days after TCRalphabeta/CD19-depleted stem cell transplant. These receptors were taken from a male patient younger than 18 who had a stem cell transplant for acute lymphoblastic leukemia, so the T cells may come from the graft donor.

The chain has TRBV18 and TRBJ2-7; D gene uncertain. Trimming removed 0 bases at V and 6 bases at J, with 12 bases between. Looked up from germline, CDR1 is KGHSH and CDR2 is LQKENI. The CDR3 is 14 residues long. The CDR3 reads CASSPPAPLREQYF. Written as DNA, the CDR3 is TGTGCCAGCTCACCACCGGCTCCACTACGCGAGCAGTACTTC. The variable domain in full, completed from reference TRBV18 and TRBJ2-7, reads NAGVMQNPRHLVRRRGQEARLRCSPMKGHSHVYWYRQLPEEGLKFMVYLQKENIIDESGMPKERFSAEFPKEGPSILRIQQVVRGDSAAYFCASSPPAPLREQYFGPGTRLTVT.

A few counts support this clonotype. This sequence joins TRBV27 and TRBJ1-1; 9 nucleotides match TRBD1. Trimming cost V 3 bases and J 4 bases; bases outside gene matches: 9. Germline lookup yields CDR1 MNHEY and CDR2 SMNVEV (reference sequence). This CDR3 contains 16 residues. The CDR3 spells CASSFLGTGLATEAFF. The CDR3 region has the DNA TGTGCCAGCAGTTTCCTCGGGACAGGGTTGGCCACTGAAGCTTTCTTT.

A few counts support this clonotype. This chain uses TRBV27 with TRBJ2-7; possibly TRBD1 for D (6 bases). There are 17 residues in the CDR3. V lost 6 bases and J 2 bases, leaving 23 bases between the germline ends. The germline CDR1 and CDR2 sequences are MNHEY and SMNVEV (reference sequence). The CDR3 DNA reads as TGTGCCAGCAGGCCCAACAGGGCTAGCAGAGGCACCTACGAGCAGTACTTC. This translates into CASRPNRASRGTYEQYF.

This clonotype showed up many times. The CDR3: CASSSGPGVNTEAFF. The CDR3 region has the DNA TGTGCCAGCAGCTCGGGGCCGGGCGTGAACACTGAAGCTTTCTTT. The V and J genes are TRBV7-3 and TRBJ1-1; tentative D call: TRBD1 (5 bases). Germline CDR1 reads SGHTA; CDR2 reads FQGTGA. There are 15 residues in the CDR3. V dropped 4 bases and J dropped 0 bases, with 12 bases sitting between them.

The V gene is TRBV19, the J gene TRBJ1-2; D possibly corresponds to TRBD1 (6 bases). Germline lookup yields CDR1 LNHDA and CDR2 SQIVND (reference sequence). There are 14 residues in the CDR3. V lost 3 bases to trimming and J lost 4 bases, with 12 bases between them. Here the CDR3 reads CASSMDGQIYGYTF. CDR3 in DNA: TGTGCCAGTAGTATGGACGGACAGATCTATGGCTACACCTTC.

The chain is built from TRBV7-3 and TRBJ2-2, with 8 bases matching TRBD2. CDR1 is SGHTA and CDR2 is FQGTGA in the germline V gene. V dropped 5 bases and J dropped 5; count of bases not matched to a gene: 10. This CDR3 has 16 amino acids. CDR3 protein: CASSLQAGVRTGELFF. Written as DNA, the CDR3 is TGTGCCAGCAGCCTCCAAGCGGGAGTGCGAACCGGGGAGCTGTTTTTT.

The rearrangement joins TRBV12-3 or TRBV12-4 to TRBJ2-1; TRBD2 matches 9 bases. The CDR3 extends over 17 amino acids. Trimming removed 5 bases from V and 8 bases from J; junction bases left unmatched: 16. The DNA of the CDR3 is TGTGCCAGCAGTCCAACAACCGGGACTAGCAGGTTCCATGAGCAGTTCTTC. Its protein is CASSPTTGTSRFHEQFF.

V usage is TRBV29-1 and J usage is TRBJ2-1; TRBD2 aligns across 7 bases. This CDR3 contains 12 residues. Per the germline V gene, CDR1 is SQVTM and CDR2 is ANQGSEA. Unmatched junction bases numbered 5, after V lost 4 bases and J lost 8 bases. Written as DNA, the CDR3 is TGCAGCGTTGGCGGGAGAATTTATGAGCAGTTCTTC. Translation: CSVGGRIYEQFF.

This clonotype was counted between two and nine times. In DNA form, the CDR3 reads TGTGCCAGCAGCTTAGCTACCGGGGCACCCGAAGCTTTCTTT. Protein: CASSLATGAPEAFF. The chain uses TRBV11-1 and TRBJ1-1; perhaps TRBD1 as D (5 bases). This CDR3 is built from 14 residues. CDR1 and CDR2 from the germline V gene are SGHAT and FQDESV (reference sequence). V lost 0 bases and J 8 bases, leaving 13 bases between the germline ends.

V is TRBV12-3 or TRBV12-4 and J is TRBJ2-1; tentative D call: TRBD1 (5 bases). Trimming took off 5 bases at V and 0 bases at J, with 14 bases between the two ends. This CDR3 comprises 16 residues. CDR3 in amino acids: CASSPLDSYSYNEQFF. The CDR3 DNA is TGTGCCAGCAGTCCACTTGACAGCTACTCCTACAATGAGCAGTTCTTC.

This clonotype was detected only a few times. J is TRBJ2-3 and V is TRBV4-1, with TRBD2 matching 7 bases. Germline values: CDR1 MGHRA, CDR2 YSYEKL. V lost 1 base, J lost 4 bases, and 11 bases stayed unmatched. This CDR3 region has 17 residues. The CDR3 loop reads CASSQGRAAGSADTQYF. CDR3 bases: TGCGCCAGCAGCCAAGGGAGGGCAGCGGGATCTGCAGATACGCAGTATTTT.

The chain has TRBV29-1 and TRBJ2-7; D ambiguous. The CDR3 spans 14 residues. V lost 6 bases and J 0 bases, leaving 15 bases between the germline ends. Germline V gives CDR1 SQVTM, CDR2 ANQGSEA. CDR3 amino acids: CSVGRLENSYEQYF. The CDR3 nucleotides are TGCAGCGTAGGGCGCCTCGAGAACTCCTACGAGCAGTACTTC.

The genes are TRBV7-6 and TRBJ2-7, with D possibly matching TRBD1 (5 bases). CDR3 size: 15 residues. V was clipped by 2 bases and J by 3 bases, with 14 bases between them. Germline-derived CDR1 and CDR2 are SGHVS and FNYEAQ. CDR3 sequence: CASSLRPKDNYEQYF. CDR3 nucleotides: TGTGCCAGCAGCTTAAGGCCGAAGGACAACTACGAGCAGTACTTC.

This clonotype showed up just a few times. For the CDR3, the DNA is TGTGCCAGCAGCCGCACTAGCGATGAGCAGTTCTTC. Encoded protein: CASSRTSDEQFF. The rearrangement uses TRBV11-3 and TRBJ2-1; 7 bases are a match to TRBD2. Unmatched junction bases numbered 3, after V lost 5 bases and J lost 8 bases. This CDR3 region has 12 residues. Germline assignment: CDR1 SGHNT and CDR2 YENEEA. Looking up the rest from reference TRBV11-3 and TRBJ2-1 gives the full variable domain: EAGVVQSPRYKIIEKKQPVAFWCNPISGHNTLYWYLQNLGQGPELLIRYENEEAVDDSQLPKDRFSAERLKGVDSTLKIQPAELGDSAVYLCASSRTSDEQFFGPGTRLTVL.

This sequence joins TRBV30 and TRBJ1-5; D ambiguous. The ends were cut back, 0 bases at V and 4 bases at J, with 7 bases in the middle. The CDR3 is 13 residues long. Germline V lookup: CDR1 GTSNPN, CDR2 SVGIG (reference sequence). The CDR3 bases are TGTGCCTGGAGTGTACGAGAGAATCAGCCCCAGCATTTT. It translates to CAWSVRENQPQHF.

As concerns this clonotype: This sequence may be a read error, since a much larger clone differs from it by one base. The rearrangement uses TRBV12-3 or TRBV12-4 and TRBJ2-7; tentatively, D is TRBD2 (6 bases). This CDR3 contains 14 residues. CDR3 nucleotides: TGTGCCAGCAGCCCCGGGGGAAGCTCCTACGATCAGTACTTC. Protein sequence: CASSPGGSSYDQYF.

The chain couples TRBV7-8 to TRBJ2-1; 8 bases fit TRBD1. V was pared by 2 bases and J by 9 bases, with 12 bases of the junction left unmatched. The germline V gene has CDR1 SGHVS and CDR2 FQNEAQ. The CDR3 extends over 16 amino acids. In DNA form, the CDR3 reads TGTGCCAGCAGCTTAAATAGTCGGGACAGGTCGGGTGAGCAGTTCTTC. Its translation: CASSLNSRDRSGEQFF.

The sample holds a few counts of this clonotype. The chain joins TRBV20-1 to TRBJ2-3, with D unclear. The germline V gene encodes CDR1 DFQATT and CDR2 SNEGSKA (reference sequence). The CDR3 extends over 12 amino acids. The V and J ends lost 0 bases and 4 bases respectively, with 5 bases between them. CDR3 sequence (DNA): TGCAGTGCTAGAGATCAAGCAGATACGCAGTATTTT. This sequence encodes CSARDQADTQYF.